The 10 T cell receptor beta chains presented below share a single source sample, sequenced in a study of T-cell reconstitution after alpha-beta-depleted transplantation in children. Construction of the TCRbeta library involved unique molecular identifiers. TCRdb called the PCR reads again in MiXCR, with one record for every CDR3 protein. The sample includes over 200,000 distinct CDR3 sequences, approximately 8.4% of them seen just once. Sequences were derived from PBMCs, mostly from graft donor cells, sampled 360 days after TCRalphabeta/CD19-depleted stem cell transplant. Receptor source: a male patient aged 2 to 9 who had a stem cell transplant for acute myeloid leukemia, so the T cells may come from the graft donor.

The rearrangement uses TRBV20-1 and TRBJ1-2; weak D call: TRBD1 (6 bases). The germline gives CDR1 DFQATT, CDR2 SNEGSKA (reference sequence). This CDR3 has 16 amino acids. The germline V and J ends were trimmed by 0 bases and 0 bases, with 14 bases remaining between them. The CDR3 loop is CSAREGGRSSNYGYTF. Written as DNA, the CDR3 is TGCAGTGCTAGAGAGGGGGGGCGTTCCTCTAACTATGGCTACACCTTC.

There are many counts of this clonotype. The V gene is TRBV29-1, the J gene TRBJ2-1; 12 bases map to TRBD2. V was clipped by 7 bases and J by 5 bases; unmatched bases: 3. The germline V gene has CDR1 SQVTM and CDR2 ANQGSEA. The CDR3 totals 13 residues. The CDR3 loop reads CSARTSGDNEQFF. The CDR3 DNA sequence: TGCAGCGCACGGACTAGCGGGGACAATGAGCAGTTCTTC.

A few counts support this clonotype. The chain uses TRBV12-3 or TRBV12-4 and TRBJ2-4; the match to TRBD1 covers 8 bases. Trimming cost V 5 bases and J 4 bases; bases outside gene matches: 7. This CDR3 comprises 15 residues. The DNA for the CDR3 is TGTGCCAGCAGTACAAATCGGGACAGGAAAAACATTCAGTACTTC. Translating it yields CASSTNRDRKNIQYF.

In this sample, this clonotype turned up many times. The chain couples TRBV29-1 to TRBJ2-1, with 9 bases matching TRBD1. This CDR3 has 14 amino acids. V gave up 7 bases and J gave up 1 base; unmatched junction bases: 5. Per germline, CDR1 SQVTM and CDR2 ANQGSEA. CDR3 loop: CSALDRGSYNEQFF. As DNA, the CDR3 is TGCAGCGCTCTAGACAGGGGGTCCTACAATGAGCAGTTCTTC.

At least ten counts were recorded for this clonotype. The chain employs TRBV12-3 or TRBV12-4 and TRBJ1-4; D gene uncertain. This CDR3 region has 12 residues. Trimming took 2 bases from V and 7 from J, leaving 5 bases between them. The CDR3 DNA is TGTGCCAGCAGTTTAAGGCGTGAAAAACTGTTTTTT. Translation gives CASSLRREKLFF.

The chain carries TRBV4-2 and TRBJ1-5; D is undetermined. The CDR3 sequence is 12 residues long. Trimming shortened V by 0 bases and J by 6 bases, and 3 bases separated the two germline ends. Per the germline V gene, CDR1 is LGHNA and CDR2 is YNFKEQ. The CDR3 protein is CASSQESQPQHF. CDR3 nucleotides: TGTGCCAGCAGCCAAGAGAGTCAGCCCCAGCATTTT.

This clonotype was counted a few times. V usage is TRBV20-1 and J usage is TRBJ1-6, with TRBD1 matching 7 bases. V shed 5 bases and J 6 bases; nucleotides not matched to a gene: 7. CDR1 is DFQATT, CDR2 SNEGSKA, per germline (reference sequence). This CDR3 contains 14 residues. The CDR3 loop reads CSAARGTANSPLHF. The DNA for the CDR3 is TGCAGTGCTGCGAGGGGGACAGCTAATTCACCCCTCCACTTT.

The chain carries TRBV11-2 and TRBJ2-1; D may be TRBD1 (5 bases). The CDR3 loop spans 16 amino acids. Trimming pared 8 bases from V and 7 bases from J, leaving 24 bases between. Per the germline V gene, CDR1 is SGHAT and CDR2 is FQNNGV. As DNA, the CDR3 is TGTGCCAGCGGGTATTTGCAGGGCTTGGGAAAAAATGAGCAGTTCTTC. Residues: CASGYLQGLGKNEQFF.

Worth noting for this clonotype: It may be a read error: a sequence one base away is much more abundant. Because the CDR3 is missing its conserved closing phenylalanine or tryptophan, this is likely a read error. The DNA is omitted, as the CDR3 cannot be located on it reliably, and the CDR3 follows TCRdb's listing. The J gene is TRBJ1-1, the V gene TRBV29-1. The CDR3 has 11 amino acids, counting both end residues. Germline-derived CDR1 and CDR2 are SQVTM and ANQGSEA. This CDR3 is CSVESPPTGGL.

The CDR3 DNA sequence: TGTGCCAGCAGCTTAGGCACAGGGCCTCAAGAGACCCAGTACTTC. This encodes CASSLGTGPQETQYF. This chain links TRBV7-9 with TRBJ2-5, with a possible D match to TRBD1 (6 bases). There are 15 residues in the CDR3. The V and J ends lost 1 base and 2 bases respectively, with 11 bases between them. Germline V CDR1 and CDR2: SEHNR, FQNEAQ (reference sequence). Filled out from reference TRBV7-9 and TRBJ2-5, the complete variable domain reads DTGVSQNPRHKITKRGQNVTFRCDPISEHNRLYWYRQTLGQGPEFLTYFQNEAQLEKSRLLSDRFSAERPKGSFSTLEIQRTEQGDSAMYLCASSLGTGPQETQYFGPGTRLLVL.